This TCR beta chain comes out of a study of human CD4 T cells and Enterobacteriaceae (dated by TCRdb to 2020 to 2021). From its cysteine to its phenylalanine, the CDR3 spans 17 amino acids. Only the CDR3 DNA is retained, 51 bases long and in frame from the first base. The germline ends are 19 bases apart after V is trimmed by 1 base and J by 4 bases. CDR1 and CDR2 are read off the germline V gene as MGHDK and SYGVNS. Study-wide findings and limitations: The reactivity of ex vivo clonotypes was inferred solely through the matching of nucleotide sequences to CFSE-low cultures from the same donors. Ex vivo, broadly cross-reactive clonotypes were observed to appear more expanded than specific clonotypes, with 11 of 19 and most of the roughly 34 being found within the top 5%.

Memory CD4+ T cells, defined as all CD4+ cells other than CD45RA+CCR7+CD95- naive cells, were FACS-sorted on a FACSAria III to a purity of over 95%. Blood from healthy donors came from blood donation centers in Switzerland. Total CD4+ T cells and monocytes were enriched by positive selection with CD4 and CD14 magnetic microbeads. CD8+, CD14+, CD16+, CD56+, CD19+ and CD25-bright cells were excluded before sorting. To assess in vivo expansion of bacteria-reactive clonotypes, total memory CD4+ T cells from a couple of blood donors were sequenced directly ex vivo. Isolation of peripheral blood mononuclear cells from donor blood was performed with Ficoll-Paque Plus. Ex vivo total memory CD4+ samples were sequenced at deep level, with detection sensitivity of one cell in 200,000. The QIAamp DNA Micro Kit was used to extract genomic DNA from cell pellets, and spectrophotometry was used to check the quantity and purity of the genomic DNA. The immunoSEQ multiplex PCR assay was used to amplify the TCR Vbeta CDR3 regions. The Illumina HiSeq platform was used to sequence the amplicons. The retrieved sequences were 87 nucleotides long and included the CDR3 region. Per the original workflow: Each unique productive TCR Vbeta nucleotide sequence counted as a clonotype and was quantified by productive template frequency from ImmunoSEQ Analyzer V3.0. Expanded clonotypes were defined by a threshold at the top 5th percentile of each frequency-ranked repertoire. Repertoire overlap was calculated as Chao-Jaccard using the R package fossil and displayed by nonmetric multidimensional scaling using the R package MASS. The source is immuneACCESS, and TCRdb retained only in-frame sequences with V and J called. Part of the clones is not carried over; for the studies checked, unresolved V genes explain less than half of this, and the remainder is unexplained. The V and J calls and clone size are taken from that table; D and trimming were inferred from the DNA. The sample contains fewer than 35,000 clones, 65% to 85% of them found a single time. In total, the top ten clones hold about 0.96% of the sample.

Notes on this clone: Its binding antigen is unknown. Base quality data are lacking; no much larger clone is found one base away.

The TCR was taken from a human donor in good health. Sequences were obtained from memory CD4+ T cells from blood. The intended sense of this specimen's cell subset or site label: total memory CD4 T cells sorted directly ex vivo, unstimulated. In this chain, TRBV25-1 is recombined with TRBJ1-1, and the D gene may be TRBD1, 5 bases matching. The CDR3 sequence is CASSESLWAGRSTEAFF. The DNA sequence is given as TGTGCCAGCAGTGAATCCCTCTGGGCAGGGAGGAGCACTGAAGCTTTCTTT.